This T cell receptor beta chain stems from a study of T cells in tuberculosis. Time point meaning: new active TB diagnosis, blood taken before or within 7 days of starting treatment. General study points: Using the GMM-specific repertoire gave about 87% accuracy versus around 70% with motifs. GMM-specific TCRs were nearer to active tuberculosis alpha repertoires, suggesting expansion.

Clones were sequenced by immunoSEQ multiplex PCR, and TCRdb holds only the in-frame ones, with some missing. The sample has 25,000 to 35,000 clones, 86% seen once. On this clone itself: Antigen specificity is unknown.

CDR3 length: 19 residues. Here the sequenced sample was PBMCs, taken at tuberculosis diagnosis. The V gene is TRBV21-1, the J gene TRBJ2-2; the table names TRBD2, a call not compared with the DNA. TRBV21-1 is recorded as a pseudogene. The TCR sequence derives from an adult with tuberculosis. CDR3 sequence reads: CASSKAPKFYREGTGELFF. CDR3 bases: TGTGCCAGCAGCAAAGCGCCTAAATTTTACAGGGAGGGCACCGGGGAGCTGTTTTTT.